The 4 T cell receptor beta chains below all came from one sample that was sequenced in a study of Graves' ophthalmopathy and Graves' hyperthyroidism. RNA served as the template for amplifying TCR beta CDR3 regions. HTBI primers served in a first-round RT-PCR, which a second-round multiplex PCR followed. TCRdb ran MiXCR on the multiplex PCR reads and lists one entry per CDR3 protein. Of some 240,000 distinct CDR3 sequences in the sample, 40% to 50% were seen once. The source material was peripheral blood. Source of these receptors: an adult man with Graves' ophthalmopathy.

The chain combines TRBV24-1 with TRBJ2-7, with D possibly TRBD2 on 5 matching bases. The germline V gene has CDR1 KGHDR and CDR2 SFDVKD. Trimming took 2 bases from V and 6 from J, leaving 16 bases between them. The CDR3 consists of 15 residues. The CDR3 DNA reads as TGTGCCACCAGTGATTCGCGGATGACGGGGAGCGAGCAGTACTTC. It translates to CATSDSRMTGSEQYF.

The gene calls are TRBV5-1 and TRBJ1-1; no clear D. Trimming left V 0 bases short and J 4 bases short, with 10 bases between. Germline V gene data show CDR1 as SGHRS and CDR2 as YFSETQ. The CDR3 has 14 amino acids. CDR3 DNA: TGCGCCAGCAGCTTGGGGACGATGGGCACTGAAGCTTTCTTT. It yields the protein CASSLGTMGTEAFF.

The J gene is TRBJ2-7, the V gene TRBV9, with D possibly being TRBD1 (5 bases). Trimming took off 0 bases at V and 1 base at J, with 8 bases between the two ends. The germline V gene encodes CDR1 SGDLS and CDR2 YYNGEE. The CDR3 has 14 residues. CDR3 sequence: CASSVVPGSYEQYF. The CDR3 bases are TGTGCCAGCAGCGTAGTTCCAGGGTCCTACGAGCAGTACTTC.

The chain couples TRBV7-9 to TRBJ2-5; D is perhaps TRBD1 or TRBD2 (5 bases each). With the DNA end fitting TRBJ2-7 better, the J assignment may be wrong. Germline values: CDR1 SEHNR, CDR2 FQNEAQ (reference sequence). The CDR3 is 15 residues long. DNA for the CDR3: TGTGCCAGCAGCTTAGAAACGGGGCTGACCTACGAGCAGTACTTC. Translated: CASSLETGLTYEQYF.